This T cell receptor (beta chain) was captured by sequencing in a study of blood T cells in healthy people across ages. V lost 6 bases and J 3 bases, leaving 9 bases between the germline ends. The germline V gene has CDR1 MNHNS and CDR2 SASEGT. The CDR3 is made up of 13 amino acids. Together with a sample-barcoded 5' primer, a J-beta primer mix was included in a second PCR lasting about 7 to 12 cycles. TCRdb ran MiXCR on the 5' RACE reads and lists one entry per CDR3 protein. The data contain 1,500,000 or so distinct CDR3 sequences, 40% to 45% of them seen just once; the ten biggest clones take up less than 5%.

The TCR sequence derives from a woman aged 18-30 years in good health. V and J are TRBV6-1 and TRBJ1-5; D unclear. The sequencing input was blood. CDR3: CASRSVINQPQHF. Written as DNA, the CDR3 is TGTGCCAGCAGAAGTGTTATCAATCAGCCCCAGCATTTT.